This T cell receptor beta chain came from a study of post-analysis software for immune sequencing data. Study summary: Relapsing-remitting, secondary progressive and progressive-relapsing forms made up the multiple sclerosis disease courses.

With respect to this clonotype: What it binds is not known.

Whole-study findings and limits: Significantly lower normalized Chao1 diversity was seen in multiple sclerosis patients than in controls. Batch-mates among the samples co-clustered strongly by F measure. Compared with controls, patients had more of 4 to 6 TRBV segments, including TRBV5-6, TRBV5-1 and TRBV20-1.

The library was made from cDNA and included unique molecular identifiers. Out of roughly 0.85 to 10 million T cells, hundreds of thousands of cDNA molecules were generated. MiXCR, applied by TCRdb to the PCR reads, yields one record per CDR3 protein. The table records 500,000 to 600,000 distinct CDR3 sequences, 44% of them present only once. CDR3 length: 13 amino acids. After removal of 5 bases from V and 4 bases from J, the junction contained 3 bases not matched to a gene. Germline lookup yields CDR1 ENHRY and CDR2 SYGVKD. The TCR originated in a girl aged 10 to 17 with multiple sclerosis. The chain is built from TRBV10-3 and TRBJ2-7, with 9 bases fitting TRBD1. Sequenced material: blood. The CDR3 nucleotides are TGTGCCATCAGTACACAGGGGGCGTACGAGCAGTACTTC. As protein: CAISTQGAYEQYF.